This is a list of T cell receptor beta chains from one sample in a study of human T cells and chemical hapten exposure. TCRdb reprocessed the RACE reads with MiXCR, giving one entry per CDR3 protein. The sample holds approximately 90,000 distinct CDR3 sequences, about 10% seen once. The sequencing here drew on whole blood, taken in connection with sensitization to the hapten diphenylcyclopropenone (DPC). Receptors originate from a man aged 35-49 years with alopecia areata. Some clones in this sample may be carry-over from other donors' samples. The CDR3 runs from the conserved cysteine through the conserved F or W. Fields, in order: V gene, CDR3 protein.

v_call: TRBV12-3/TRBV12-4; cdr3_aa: CASSLSGRGIGPLHF
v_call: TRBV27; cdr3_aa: CASSLGGIADTQYF
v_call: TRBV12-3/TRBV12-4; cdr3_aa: CASSLFTGPTDTQYF
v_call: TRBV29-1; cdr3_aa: CSVEGQTSGANVLTF
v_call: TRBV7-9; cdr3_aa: CASSLSKFGQGGANVLTF
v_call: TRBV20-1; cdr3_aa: CSARDYRVSTDTQYF
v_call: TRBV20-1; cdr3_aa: CSARDIPGTSGYEQYF
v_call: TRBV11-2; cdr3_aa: CASSLDHTSTDTQYF
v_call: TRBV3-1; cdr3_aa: CASSPGGPVMNTEAFF
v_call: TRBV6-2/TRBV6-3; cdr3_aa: CASRKGQSNYNEQFF
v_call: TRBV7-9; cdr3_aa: CASDRGANEKLFF
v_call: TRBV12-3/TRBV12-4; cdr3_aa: CASSSVTDTQYF
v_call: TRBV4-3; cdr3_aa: CASSQDPRGNQPQHF
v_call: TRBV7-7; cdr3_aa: CASSQGTAGANVLTF
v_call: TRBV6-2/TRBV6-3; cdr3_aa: CASRTRRGETQYF
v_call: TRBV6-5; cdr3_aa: CASRRSELATDTQYF
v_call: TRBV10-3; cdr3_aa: CATEVGSGPDTQYF
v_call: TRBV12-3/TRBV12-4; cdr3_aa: CATQVGGRSTDTQYF
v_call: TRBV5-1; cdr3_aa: CASSLGEGPGQYF
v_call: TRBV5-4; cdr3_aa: CASSLAGKETQYF
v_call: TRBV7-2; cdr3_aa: CASSVNSGNRYEQYF
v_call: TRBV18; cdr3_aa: CASSSPGTGATEAFF
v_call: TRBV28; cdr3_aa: CASSPRQKLNTEAFF
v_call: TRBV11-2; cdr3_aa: CASSLVDSSLTGELFF
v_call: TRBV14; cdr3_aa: CASSQDFLTPTALNYGYTF
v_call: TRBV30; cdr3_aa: CAWSPAGGRDQPQHF
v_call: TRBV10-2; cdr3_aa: CASSRVDEQYF
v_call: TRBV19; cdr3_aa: CASSSSTGKGADTQYF
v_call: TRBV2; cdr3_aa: CASSEGLARWLAGGGNEQFF
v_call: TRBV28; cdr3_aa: CASRGTGGLSGTEAFF
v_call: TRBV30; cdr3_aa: CAWSGLSNQPQHF
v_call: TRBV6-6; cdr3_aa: CASSYTLSRANEQFF
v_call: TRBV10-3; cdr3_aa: CATSTGSSGELFF
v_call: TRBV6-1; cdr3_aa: CASSEFTGDLGIQYF
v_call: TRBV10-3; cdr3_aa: CASRTSGNMDEQFF
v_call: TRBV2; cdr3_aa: CASSSDGLPHNEKLFF
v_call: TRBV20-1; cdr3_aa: CSARDWGDSPLHF
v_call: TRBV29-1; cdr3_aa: CSGQGAYEQYF
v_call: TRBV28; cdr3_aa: CASCSGAGQNQPQHF
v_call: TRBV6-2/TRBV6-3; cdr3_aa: CASTRSLAENEQFF
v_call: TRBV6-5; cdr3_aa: CASSIVGGLYGYTF
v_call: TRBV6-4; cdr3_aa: CASSDSRFKKAFTDTQYF
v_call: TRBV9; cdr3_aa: CASSIGLGGTSGEQYF
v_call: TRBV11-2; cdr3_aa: CASSLGQGDLGTQYF
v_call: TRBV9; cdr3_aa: CASSPRPIGGTEAFF
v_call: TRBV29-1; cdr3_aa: CSVEARGAQYF
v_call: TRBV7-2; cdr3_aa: CASSLGPGREIHEKLFF
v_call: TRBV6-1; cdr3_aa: CASSAGLTSTDTQYF
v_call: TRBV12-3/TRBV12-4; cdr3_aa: CASSSRGPRAAQHF
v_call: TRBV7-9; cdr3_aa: CASSLAGGPGTDTQYF
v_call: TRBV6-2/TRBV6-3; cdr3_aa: CASIIGQGAGELFF
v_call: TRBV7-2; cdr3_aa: CASSGPDFTDTQYF